A selection of T cell receptor beta chains follows, all from one sample in a study of PD-L1 blockade in urothelial cancer. Using immunoSEQ multiplex PCR, the repertoire was profiled, and TCRdb retains in-frame clones only, with some absent. The top ten clones hold around 3.3% of a sample with some 71,000 clones, 85% to 90% of them seen once. The sequencing used PBMCs, collected around atezolizumab (anti-PD-L1) treatment. These receptors came from a man aged 60 to 75 with urothelial cancer. CDR3s include the opening cysteine and the closing phenylalanine or tryptophan. Fields, in order: J gene, V gene, D gene, clone size, CDR3 protein, CDR3 DNA. D genes are given only for firm matches. The size entry is marked missing in some rows and otherwise reads once, few, many or a size class.

j_call: TRBJ2-5
v_call: TRBV5-8
d_call: -
clone_size: -
cdr3_aa: CASSLGTADQETQYF
cdr3_nt: TGTGCCAGCAGCTTGGGGACTGCGGACCAAGAGACCCAGTACTTC

j_call: TRBJ1-1
v_call: TRBV21-1
d_call: -
clone_size: -
cdr3_aa: CASRKTGTGQRDTEAFF
cdr3_nt: TGTGCCAGCCGGAAGACAGGTACAGGGCAGAGGGACACTGAAGCTTTCTTT

j_call: TRBJ2-7
v_call: TRBV29-1
d_call: TRBD1
clone_size: -
cdr3_aa: CSATRQGPIYEQYF
cdr3_nt: TGCAGCGCGACCCGACAGGGCCCAATATACGAGCAGTACTTC

j_call: TRBJ1-1
v_call: TRBV11-2
d_call: -
clone_size: once
cdr3_aa: CASSLEQKNTEAFF
cdr3_nt: TGTGCCAGCAGCTTAGAACAGAAGAACACTGAAGCTTTCTTT

j_call: TRBJ2-1
v_call: TRBV11-2
d_call: TRBD1
clone_size: -
cdr3_aa: CASSLGTGSHEQFF
cdr3_nt: TGTGCCAGCAGCTTGGGGACAGGGAGCCATGAGCAGTTCTTC

j_call: TRBJ1-1
v_call: TRBV29-1
d_call: -
clone_size: -
cdr3_aa: CSGKGGGLSTEAFF
cdr3_nt: TGCAGCGGAAAGGGCGGGGGACTTAGCACTGAAGCTTTCTTT

j_call: TRBJ2-2
v_call: TRBV9
d_call: -
clone_size: -
cdr3_aa: CASISPTGELFF
cdr3_nt: TGTGCCAGCATCTCCCCGACCGGGGAGCTGTTTTTT

j_call: TRBJ2-7
v_call: TRBV6-6
d_call: TRBD1
clone_size: -
cdr3_aa: CASSPRQGLGLGEQYF
cdr3_nt: TGTGCCAGCAGTCCAAGACAGGGTCTCGGTCTCGGCGAGCAGTACTTC

j_call: TRBJ2-1
v_call: TRBV19
d_call: TRBD2
clone_size: -
cdr3_aa: CASNSGRLNEQFF
cdr3_nt: TGTGCCAGTAATAGCGGGAGGCTTAATGAGCAGTTCTTC

j_call: TRBJ1-1
v_call: TRBV5-1
d_call: -
clone_size: -
cdr3_aa: CASSSDSNTEAFF
cdr3_nt: TGCGCCAGCAGCTCTGACAGCAACACTGAAGCTTTCTTT

j_call: TRBJ2-6
v_call: TRBV19
d_call: -
clone_size: -
cdr3_aa: CASSIDQGSGANVLTF
cdr3_nt: TGTGCCAGTAGTATAGATCAGGGCTCTGGGGCCAACGTCCTGACTTTC

j_call: TRBJ2-6
v_call: TRBV15
d_call: TRBD1
clone_size: -
cdr3_aa: CATSVGGQGAGANVLTF
cdr3_nt: TGTGCCACCAGCGTAGGAGGACAGGGGGCTGGGGCCAACGTCCTGACTTTC

j_call: TRBJ2-5
v_call: TRBV20-1
d_call: -
clone_size: once
cdr3_aa: CSAYRAETQYF
cdr3_nt: TGCAGTGCTTACAGGGCAGAGACCCAGTACTTC

j_call: TRBJ1-3
v_call: TRBV27
d_call: -
clone_size: -
cdr3_aa: CASSLRSVGNTIYF
cdr3_nt: TGTGCCAGCAGTTTACGGTCGGTCGGAAACACCATATATTTT

j_call: TRBJ1-1
v_call: TRBV4-1
d_call: -
clone_size: -
cdr3_aa: CASSQAERVGVTEAFF
cdr3_nt: TGCGCCAGCAGCCAAGCCGAGAGGGTTGGAGTCACTGAAGCTTTCTTT

j_call: TRBJ1-2
v_call: TRBV7-2
d_call: -
clone_size: -
cdr3_aa: CASSSEGQNYGYTF
cdr3_nt: TGTGCCAGCAGCTCGGAGGGCCAGAACTATGGCTACACCTTC

j_call: TRBJ2-7
v_call: TRBV6-6
d_call: -
clone_size: -
cdr3_aa: CASSRQESYEQYF
cdr3_nt: TGTGCCAGCAGTAGACAGGAGTCCTACGAGCAGTACTTC

j_call: TRBJ2-7
v_call: TRBV6-6
d_call: TRBD1
clone_size: -
cdr3_aa: CASSLQGAVYEQYF
cdr3_nt: TGTGCCAGCAGTTTACAGGGGGCAGTCTACGAGCAGTACTTC

j_call: TRBJ2-7
v_call: TRBV19
d_call: -
clone_size: -
cdr3_aa: CASSIYRSETYEQYF
cdr3_nt: TGTGCCAGTAGTATTTACAGGTCTGAAACCTACGAGCAGTACTTC

j_call: TRBJ1-2
v_call: TRBV5-5
d_call: -
clone_size: -
cdr3_aa: CASTRSGGDSYGYTF
cdr3_nt: TGTGCCAGCACTCGATCCGGGGGGGATTCCTATGGCTACACCTTC

j_call: TRBJ2-5
v_call: TRBV21-1
d_call: -
clone_size: once
cdr3_aa: CASSTWTTTNMGETQYF
cdr3_nt: TGTGCCAGCAGCACTTGGACTACTACCAACATGGGAGAGACCCAGTACTTC

j_call: TRBJ1-4
v_call: TRBV9
d_call: TRBD1
clone_size: -
cdr3_aa: CASSGTPGQGAEKLFF
cdr3_nt: TGTGCCAGCAGCGGAACACCGGGACAGGGGGCCGAAAAACTGTTTTTT

j_call: TRBJ1-5
v_call: TRBV2
d_call: -
clone_size: -
cdr3_aa: CASSEAPGGQPQHF
cdr3_nt: TGTGCCAGCAGTGAAGCGCCGGGGGGGCAGCCCCAGCATTTT

j_call: TRBJ2-6
v_call: TRBV19
d_call: TRBD1
clone_size: -
cdr3_aa: CASMLRDSGLSGANVLTF
cdr3_nt: TGTGCCAGTATGCTCCGGGACAGTGGGTTATCTGGGGCCAACGTCCTGACTTTC

j_call: TRBJ1-2
v_call: TRBV27
d_call: TRBD1
clone_size: -
cdr3_aa: CASSVTGNYGYTF
cdr3_nt: TGTGCCAGCAGTGTGACAGGGAACTATGGCTACACCTTC

j_call: TRBJ2-6
v_call: TRBV27
d_call: TRBD2
clone_size: -
cdr3_aa: CASTPGRGLSGANVLTF
cdr3_nt: TGTGCCAGCACTCCGGGGAGGGGACTCTCTGGGGCCAACGTCCTGACTTTC

j_call: TRBJ2-5
v_call: TRBV6-1
d_call: TRBD2
clone_size: -
cdr3_aa: CASSEGLAGGETQYF
cdr3_nt: TGTGCCAGCAGTGAAGGGTTAGCGGGGGGAGAGACCCAGTACTTC

j_call: TRBJ2-5
v_call: TRBV19
d_call: TRBD2
clone_size: -
cdr3_aa: CASGASGRVETQYF
cdr3_nt: TGTGCCAGTGGGGCTAGCGGGAGGGTGGAGACCCAGTACTTC

j_call: TRBJ2-1
v_call: TRBV19
d_call: TRBD1
clone_size: -
cdr3_aa: CASNIRQGSSYNEQFF
cdr3_nt: TGTGCCAGCAACATCCGACAGGGGAGCTCCTACAATGAGCAGTTCTTC

j_call: TRBJ2-3
v_call: TRBV19
d_call: TRBD2
clone_size: -
cdr3_aa: CASSTRISTSGTDTQYF
cdr3_nt: TGTGCCAGTAGTACACGGATATCGACTAGCGGCACAGATACGCAGTATTTT

j_call: TRBJ2-2
v_call: TRBV7-2
d_call: -
clone_size: once
cdr3_aa: CASSPKQGSTGELFF
cdr3_nt: TGTGCCAGCAGCCCTAAGCAGGGGAGCACCGGGGAGCTGTTTTTT

j_call: TRBJ1-1
v_call: TRBV6-5
d_call: TRBD1
clone_size: once
cdr3_aa: CASSTGDMNTEAFF
cdr3_nt: TGTGCCAGCAGTACAGGGGATATGAACACTGAAGCTTTCTTT

j_call: TRBJ1-1
v_call: TRBV7-2
d_call: -
clone_size: -
cdr3_aa: CASSLGPGQTEAFF
cdr3_nt: TGTGCCAGCAGCTTAGGGCCCGGACAGACTGAAGCTTTCTTT

j_call: TRBJ2-7
v_call: TRBV6-5
d_call: -
clone_size: -
cdr3_aa: CASSYPRGSSYEQYF
cdr3_nt: TGTGCCAGCAGTTACCCCCGGGGGAGCTCCTACGAGCAGTACTTC

j_call: TRBJ2-3
v_call: TRBV7-6
d_call: -
clone_size: -
cdr3_aa: CASSLLSGTDTQYF
cdr3_nt: TGTGCCAGCAGCTTGCTTTCAGGGACAGATACGCAGTATTTT

j_call: TRBJ1-2
v_call: TRBV18
d_call: TRBD1
clone_size: -
cdr3_aa: CASSPGTGLGYTF
cdr3_nt: TGTGCCAGCTCACCAGGGACAGGTCTTGGCTACACCTTC

j_call: TRBJ2-5
v_call: TRBV5-6
d_call: TRBD1
clone_size: once
cdr3_aa: CASRGWGTGGQTQYF
cdr3_nt: TGTGCCAGCAGGGGTTGGGGGACAGGGGGACAGACCCAGTACTTC

j_call: TRBJ2-7
v_call: TRBV2
d_call: -
clone_size: -
cdr3_aa: CASSLDYYEKYF
cdr3_nt: TGTGCCAGCAGTTTGGACTACTACGAGAAGTACTTC

j_call: TRBJ1-6
v_call: TRBV12-2
d_call: -
clone_size: -
cdr3_aa: CASRFPLLAVDSSYNSPLHF
cdr3_nt: TGTGCAAGTCGCTTCCCCCTCCTTGCCGTAGATAGCTCCTATAATTCACCCCTCCACTTT

j_call: TRBJ2-7
v_call: TRBV28
d_call: -
clone_size: -
cdr3_aa: CASSAKRRGLSYEQYF
cdr3_nt: TGTGCCAGCAGTGCTAAGCGGCGGGGACTGTCCTACGAGCAGTACTTC

j_call: TRBJ2-6
v_call: TRBV7-2
d_call: -
clone_size: -
cdr3_aa: CASSLVRGSGANVLTF
cdr3_nt: TGTGCCAGCAGCTTGGTCAGGGGCTCTGGGGCCAACGTCCTGACTTTC

j_call: TRBJ2-1
v_call: TRBV6-4
d_call: TRBD1
clone_size: -
cdr3_aa: CASSDSKQGAYNEQFF
cdr3_nt: TGTGCCAGCAGTGACTCGAAACAGGGGGCCTACAATGAGCAGTTCTTC

j_call: TRBJ1-4
v_call: TRBV6-5
d_call: -
clone_size: once
cdr3_aa: CASSYTTGENEKLFF
cdr3_nt: TGTGCCAGCAGTTATACAACGGGGGAGAATGAAAAACTGTTTTTT

j_call: TRBJ2-5
v_call: TRBV7-2
d_call: TRBD2
clone_size: few
cdr3_aa: CASSSWTSGQETQYF
cdr3_nt: TGTGCCAGCAGCTCGTGGACTAGCGGCCAAGAGACCCAGTACTTC

j_call: TRBJ2-6
v_call: TRBV5-1
d_call: -
clone_size: -
cdr3_aa: CASSLASGANVLTF
cdr3_nt: TGCGCCAGCAGCTTAGCCTCTGGGGCCAACGTCCTGACTTTC